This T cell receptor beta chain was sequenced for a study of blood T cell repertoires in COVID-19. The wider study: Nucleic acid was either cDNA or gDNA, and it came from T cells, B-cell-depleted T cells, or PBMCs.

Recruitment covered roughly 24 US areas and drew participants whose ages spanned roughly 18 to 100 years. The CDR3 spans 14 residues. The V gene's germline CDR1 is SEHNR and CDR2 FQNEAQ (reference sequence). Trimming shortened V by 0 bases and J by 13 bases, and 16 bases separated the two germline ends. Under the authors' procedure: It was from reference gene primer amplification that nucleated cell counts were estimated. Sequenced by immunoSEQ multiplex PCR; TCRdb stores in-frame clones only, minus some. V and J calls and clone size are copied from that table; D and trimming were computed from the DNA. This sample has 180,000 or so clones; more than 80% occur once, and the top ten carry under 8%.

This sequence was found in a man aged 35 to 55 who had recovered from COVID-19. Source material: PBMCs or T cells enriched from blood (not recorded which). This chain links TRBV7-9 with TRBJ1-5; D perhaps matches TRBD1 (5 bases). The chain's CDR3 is CASSLALEDTRQHF. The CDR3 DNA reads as TGTGCCAGCAGCTTAGCTTTAGAGGACACCCGACAGCATTTT.